Each of the 9 T cell receptor beta chains below was sequenced from the same sample in a study of Ad26.COV2.S vaccination and SARS-CoV-2 variants. Libraries were prepared by immunoSEQ multiplex PCR; TCRdb keeps only in-frame clonotypes and omits some of them. Seen here are 300,000 to 350,000 clones, about 90% observed once, and the top ten hold 5% to 6.5%. Treatment indicated: 15 to 20 received Ad26.COV2.S at low or high dose, single or two shots; 5 received placebo; per-sample allocation not given. Collection of the samples took place on day 63 after the first injection of vaccine or placebo. The sequences come from peripheral blood, collected in a trial of Ad26.COV2.S vaccine versus placebo. The receptor source for this set is a person aged 18-65 years who received the Ad26.COV2.S COVID-19 vaccine or a placebo.

The rearrangement uses TRBV5-8 and TRBJ1-4; the match to TRBD1 covers 8 bases. The length of the CDR3 is 15 residues. J lost 11 bases, V lost 2 bases, and 11 bases had no gene match. Germline V CDR1 and CDR2: SGHTS, YDEGEE. The CDR3 loop reads CASSFRGANRGKLFF. As DNA, the CDR3 is TGTGCCAGCAGCTTTCGGGGGGCGAACAGGGGGAAACTGTTTTTT.

The chain recombines TRBV29-1 with TRBJ1-2; possible D gene TRBD1, 5 bases. The germline CDR1 and CDR2 sequences are SQVTM and ANQGSEA. V was trimmed by 4 bases and J by 4 bases, leaving 13 bases between them. This CDR3 is built from 13 residues. CDR3: CSVVGPMGYGYTF. In DNA form, the CDR3 reads TGCAGCGTTGTGGGACCGATGGGCTATGGCTACACCTTC.

This clone has a single count. In DNA, the CDR3 is TGTGCCAGCATGGACCTCTTGCACGGGAACACAGATACGCAGTATTTT. Translating it yields CASMDLLHGNTDTQYF. The J gene is TRBJ2-3, the V gene TRBV27, with a weak D call TRBD2 (5 bases). The germline gives CDR1 MNHEY, CDR2 SMNVEV (reference sequence). V was clipped by 7 bases and J by 2 bases, with 19 bases between them. The CDR3 is 16 amino acids.

The rearrangement joins TRBV6-6 to TRBJ1-2; TRBD1 agrees at 9 bases. Germline-derived CDR1 and CDR2 are MNHNY and SVGAGI (reference sequence). The CDR3 contains 14 residues. The V gene end was trimmed by 6 bases and the J gene end by 5 bases; junction bases not matched to a gene: 7. CDR3 in amino acids: CASRKWTGVYGYTF. DNA for the CDR3: TGTGCCAGCAGGAAGTGGACAGGGGTTTATGGCTACACCTTC.

This rearrangement joins TRBV5-4 to TRBJ1-1; 7 positions agree with TRBD1. Trimming took 1 base from V and 0 from J; bases not matched to a gene: 6. Germline V CDR1 and CDR2: SGHNT, YYREEE (reference sequence). The CDR3 length is 16 residues. The CDR3 bases are TGTGCCAGCAGCTTGCGGACAGGACCCATGAACACTGAAGCTTTCTTT. Residues: CASSLRTGPMNTEAFF.

The J gene is TRBJ2-1, the V gene TRBV19; D is unclear. This CDR3 is built from 12 residues. Trimming stripped 2 bases from V and 6 bases from J, with 5 bases between. CDR1 and CDR2 from the germline V gene are LNHDA and SQIVND (reference sequence). This CDR3 reads CASSIPGNEQFF. The CDR3 coding sequence is TGTGCCAGTAGTATACCTGGCAATGAGCAGTTCTTC. The variable domain in full, completed from reference TRBV19 and TRBJ2-1, reads DGGITQSPKYLFRKEGQNVTLSCEQNLNHDAMYWYRQDPGQGLRLIYYSQIVNDFQKGDIAEGYSVSREKKESFPLTVTSAQKNPTAFYLCASSIPGNEQFFGPGTRLTVL.

This clone has more than one count but fewer than ten. The rearrangement uses TRBV11-2 and TRBJ2-2; D gene ambiguous. The V and J ends lost 4 bases and 4 bases respectively, with 16 bases between them. This CDR3 has 16 amino acids. The germline V gene encodes CDR1 SGHAT and CDR2 FQNNGV. The CDR3 sequence: CASSSTLGSSTGELFF. In DNA form, the CDR3 reads TGTGCCAGCAGCTCGACTCTGGGCTCCTCCACCGGGGAGCTGTTTTTT.

The chain couples TRBV6-6 to TRBJ1-2, with TRBD1 identical over 8 bases. The CDR3 spans 13 residues. Germline assignment: CDR1 MNHNY and CDR2 SVGAGI (reference sequence). V lost 4 bases and J lost 8; bases outside the gene matches: 6. The CDR3, as DNA: TGTGCCAGCAGTTTGACAGGGGTGCAGGGCTACACCTTC. Amino acid sequence: CASSLTGVQGYTF.

CDR3 nucleotide sequence: TGTGCCAGCAGTACTAGCGGGGGACCTTACAATGAGCAGTTCTTC. Its protein product is CASSTSGGPYNEQFF. This chain links TRBV6-5 with TRBJ2-1, with 11 bases that match TRBD2. The CDR3 contains 15 residues. V shed 5 bases, J shed 4 bases, and the junction held 4 bases outside the gene matches. The germline gives CDR1 MNHEY, CDR2 SVGAGI.